The 12 T cell receptor beta chains in this list originate from one sample, sequenced in a study of PD-1 blockade in classical Hodgkin lymphoma. Every patient relapsed after autologous stem cell transplantation, and brentuximab vedotin exposure varied. Clones were sequenced by immunoSEQ multiplex PCR, and TCRdb holds only the in-frame ones, with some missing. The table includes roughly 90,000 clones, around 81% detected once. Sample: peripheral blood mononuclear cells (PBMCs), taken before the second cycle of nivolumab. Receptors were obtained from a human donor with classical Hodgkin lymphoma.

In its sample, this clone was seen a few times. This chain connects TRBV18 to TRBJ2-7; 11 nucleotides line up with TRBD2. CDR3 length equals 17 residues. The germline CDR1 and CDR2 sequences are KGHSH and LQKENI. Trimming removed 3 bases from V and 3 bases from J; junction bases left unmatched: 10. The CDR3: CASSPYPGTSGSYEQYF. CDR3 sequence (DNA): TGTGCCAGCTCACCGTACCCTGGGACTAGCGGAAGCTACGAGCAGTACTTC.

The chain is built from TRBV5-4 and TRBJ2-7, with D unclear. The CDR3 is 15 amino acids. The V and J ends lost 1 base and 5 bases respectively, with 16 bases between them. The germline gives CDR1 SGHNT, CDR2 YYREEE (reference sequence). The CDR3: CASSLTSREVNEQYF. As DNA, the CDR3 is TGTGCCAGCAGCTTGACCAGTCGCGAGGTCAACGAGCAGTACTTC. The complete variable domain, with remaining parts taken from reference TRBV5-4 and TRBJ2-7, reads ETGVTQSPTHLIKTRGQQVTLRCSSQSGHNTVSWYQQALGQGPQFIFQYYREEENGRGNFPPRFSGLQFPNYSSELNVNALELDDSALYLCASSLTSREVNEQYFGPGTRLTVT.

J is TRBJ2-5 and V is TRBV5-6; a weak D match, TRBD1 (5 bases). Germline-derived CDR1 and CDR2 are SGHDT and YYEEEE. Trimming shortened V by 0 bases and J by 9 bases, and 12 bases separated the two germline ends. There are 13 residues in the CDR3. The CDR3 loop reads CASSLAGITAQYF. CDR3 nucleotide sequence: TGTGCCAGCAGCTTGGCAGGGATCACGGCCCAGTACTTC.

The CDR3 spells CASSSRGDGTDTQYF. CDR3 sequence (DNA): TGCGCCAGCAGCTCACGGGGTGACGGCACAGATACGCAGTATTTT. This chain uses TRBV5-1 with TRBJ2-3, with a possible D match to TRBD2 (5 bases). The CDR3 totals 15 residues. Trimming pared 3 bases from V and 1 base from J, leaving 12 bases between. The germline CDR1 and CDR2 sequences are SGHRS and YFSETQ.

V usage is TRBV11-2 and J usage is TRBJ2-1, with D tentatively TRBD1 or TRBD2 (5 bases each). Trimming took 0 bases from V and 6 from J, leaving 15 bases between them. The CDR3 has 16 amino acids. CDR1 is SGHAT, CDR2 FQNNGV, per germline. The CDR3 loop reads CASSLDPSRGTNEQFF. DNA for the CDR3: TGTGCCAGCAGCTTAGACCCCTCGCGTGGGACCAATGAGCAGTTCTTC.

The chain couples TRBV5-6 to TRBJ2-7; D gene unclear. The CDR3 extends over 14 amino acids. V was shortened by 1 base and J by 2 bases, with 10 bases between the two germline ends. Germline values: CDR1 SGHDT, CDR2 YYEEEE. CDR3 protein: CASSLSTTPYEQYF. The CDR3 DNA reads as TGTGCCAGCAGCTTGTCCACGACTCCCTACGAGCAGTACTTC.

This chain connects TRBV7-9 to TRBJ1-1, with D possibly TRBD1 on 6 matching bases. The V end lost 3 bases, the J end lost 6 bases, and 20 bases lay between the germline ends. Germline lookup yields CDR1 SEHNR and CDR2 FQNEAQ (reference sequence). This CDR3 has 16 amino acids. As DNA, the CDR3 is TGTGCCAGCAGCTTTCCGAGGCAGGGGCCAGTCGCTGAAGCTTTCTTT. This codes for CASSFPRQGPVAEAFF.

V is TRBV6-1 and J is TRBJ2-1, with D possibly called TRBD1 or TRBD2 (6 bases each). Germline V gene sequence: CDR1 MNHNS, CDR2 SASEGT. Trimming removed 3 bases from V and 7 bases from J, with 16 bases in between. The CDR3 loop spans 15 amino acids. This CDR3 reads CASSEIGGTPNEQFF. DNA for the CDR3: TGTGCCAGCAGTGAGATAGGGGGGACTCCTAATGAGCAGTTCTTC.

This clone has only one observation. The chain recombines TRBV9 with TRBJ2-1; 7 nucleotides line up with TRBD2. V was pared by 5 bases and J by 8 bases, with 13 bases of the junction left unmatched. The CDR3 has 15 residues. Germline CDR1 SGDLS, CDR2 YYNGEE. The CDR3, as DNA: TGTGCCAGCAGGCTCCGGGACTACAACCTAGATGAGCAGTTCTTC. Its translation: CASRLRDYNLDEQFF.

This rearrangement joins TRBV6-6 to TRBJ2-5, with D unresolved. V lost 1 base and J lost 1, with 10 bases in between. Germline CDR1 MNHNY, CDR2 SVGAGI (reference sequence). This CDR3 is 15 amino acids long. The CDR3 bases are TGTGCCAGCAGTTACTACCGTAGAGGCCAAGAGACCCAGTACTTC. The encoded protein is CASSYYRRGQETQYF.

The rearrangement joins TRBV18 to TRBJ2-1, with D hard to call. The CDR3 is made up of 17 amino acids. Trimming removed 3 bases from V and 0 bases from J, with 15 bases in between. CDR1 is KGHSH, CDR2 LQKENI, per germline. The CDR3 coding sequence is TGTGCCAGCTCACCCCTAAGGTGGGCGAGCTCCTACAATGAGCAGTTCTTC. This sequence encodes CASSPLRWASSYNEQFF.

This clone came up a few times. The rearrangement links TRBV28 to TRBJ2-7, with D perhaps matching TRBD1 (6 bases). The CDR3 extends over 15 amino acids. Germline CDR1 MDHEN, CDR2 SYDVKM. V shed 7 bases and J shed 3 bases, with 19 bases lying between them. For the CDR3, the DNA is TGTGCCAGCACCACAGGGCGGCAGGGCGTCTACGAGCAGTACTTC. It translates to CASTTGRQGVYEQYF.